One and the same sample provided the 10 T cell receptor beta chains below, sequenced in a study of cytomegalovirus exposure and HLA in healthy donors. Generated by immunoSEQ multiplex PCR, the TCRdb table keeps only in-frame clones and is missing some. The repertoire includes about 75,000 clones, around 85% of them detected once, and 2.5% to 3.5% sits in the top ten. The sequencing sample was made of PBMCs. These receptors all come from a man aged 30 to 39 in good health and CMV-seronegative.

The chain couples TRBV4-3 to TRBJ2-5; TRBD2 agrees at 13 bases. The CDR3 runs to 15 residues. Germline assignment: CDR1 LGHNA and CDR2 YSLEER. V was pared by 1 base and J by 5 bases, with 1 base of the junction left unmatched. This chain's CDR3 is CASSQGLAGGETQYF. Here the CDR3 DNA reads TGCGCCAGCAGCCAAGGACTAGCGGGGGGTGAGACCCAGTACTTC.

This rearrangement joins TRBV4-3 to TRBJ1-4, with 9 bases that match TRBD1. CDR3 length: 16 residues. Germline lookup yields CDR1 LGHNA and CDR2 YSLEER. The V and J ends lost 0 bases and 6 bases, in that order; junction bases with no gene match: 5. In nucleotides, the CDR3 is TGCGCCAGCAGCCAAGAGACCGGGACAGGGCATGAAAAACTGTTTTTT. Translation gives CASSQETGTGHEKLFF.

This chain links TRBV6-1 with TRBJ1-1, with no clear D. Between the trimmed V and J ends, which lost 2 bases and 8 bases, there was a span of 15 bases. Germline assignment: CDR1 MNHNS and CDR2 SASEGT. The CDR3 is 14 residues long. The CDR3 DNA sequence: TGTGCCAGCAGTGAACGGCAGGTCTCCTCCGAAGCTTTCTTT. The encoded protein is CASSERQVSSEAFF.

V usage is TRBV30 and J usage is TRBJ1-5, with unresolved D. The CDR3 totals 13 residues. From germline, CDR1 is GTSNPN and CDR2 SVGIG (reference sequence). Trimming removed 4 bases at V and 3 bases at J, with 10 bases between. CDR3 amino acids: CAWTPGPNQPQHF. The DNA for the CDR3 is TGTGCCTGGACTCCAGGTCCCAATCAGCCCCAGCATTTT.

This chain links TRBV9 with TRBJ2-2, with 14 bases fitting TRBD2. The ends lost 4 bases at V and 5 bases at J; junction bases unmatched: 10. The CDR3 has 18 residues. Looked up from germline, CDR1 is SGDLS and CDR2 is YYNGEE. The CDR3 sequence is CASSLRLAGGLKTGELFF. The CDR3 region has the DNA TGTGCCAGCAGCCTTAGACTAGCGGGAGGGCTAAAAACCGGGGAGCTGTTTTTT.

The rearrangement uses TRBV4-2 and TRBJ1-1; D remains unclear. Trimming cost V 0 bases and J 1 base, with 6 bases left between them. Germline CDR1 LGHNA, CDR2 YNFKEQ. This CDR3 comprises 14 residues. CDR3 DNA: TGTGCCAGCAGCCAAGAATCTAGGAACACTGAAGCTTTCTTT. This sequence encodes CASSQESRNTEAFF.

For the CDR3, the DNA is TGTGCCAGCAGTTCGCAGGGGACAGGGAACTATGGCTACACCTTC. It specifies CASSSQGTGNYGYTF. This chain links TRBV6-5 with TRBJ1-2, with 9 bases fitting TRBD1. V trimming: 4 bases; J trimming: 2 bases; junction bases outside the gene matches: 5. From germline, CDR1 is MNHEY and CDR2 SVGAGI. CDR3 size: 15 residues.

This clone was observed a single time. The CDR3 DNA sequence: TGTGCCAGCAGCATCCCCCGAGCGGGAGGGCCGGAGACCCAGTACTTC. It specifies CASSIPRAGGPETQYF. The chain recombines TRBV9 with TRBJ2-5; 10 bases map to TRBD2. The CDR3 extends over 16 amino acids. J was trimmed by 5 bases and V by 4 bases; bases with no gene match: 11. Per germline, CDR1 SGDLS and CDR2 YYNGEE. The whole variable domain, filled in from reference TRBV9 and TRBJ2-5, reads DSGVTQTPKHLITATGQRVTLRCSPRSGDLSVYWYQQSLDQGLQFLIQYYNGEERAKGNILERFSAQQFPDLHSELNLSSLELGDSALYFCASSIPRAGGPETQYFGPGTRLLVL.

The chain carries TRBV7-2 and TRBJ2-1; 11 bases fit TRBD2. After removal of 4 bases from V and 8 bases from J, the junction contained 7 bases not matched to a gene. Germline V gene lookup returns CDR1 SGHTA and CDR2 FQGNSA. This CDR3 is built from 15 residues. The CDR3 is CASSSTSGSLYEQFF. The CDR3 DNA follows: TGTGCCAGCAGCTCCACTAGCGGGAGTCTCTATGAGCAGTTCTTC. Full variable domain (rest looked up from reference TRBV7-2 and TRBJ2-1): GAGVSQSPSNKVTEKGKDVELRCDPISGHTALYWYRQSLGQGLEFLIYFQGNSAPDKSGLPSDRFSAERTGGSVSTLTIQRTQQEDSAVYLCASSSTSGSLYEQFFGPGTRLTVL.

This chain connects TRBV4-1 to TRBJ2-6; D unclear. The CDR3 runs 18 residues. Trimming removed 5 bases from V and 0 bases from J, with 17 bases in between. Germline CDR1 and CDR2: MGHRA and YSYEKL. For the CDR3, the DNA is TGCGCCAGCAGCTCCCCCGGCCGGGTTAGCTCTGGGGCCAACGTCCTGACTTTC. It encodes CASSSPGRVSSGANVLTF.